What follows is one T cell receptor beta chain and its context. Its antigen remains unidentified. This entry is derived from a study of cytomegalovirus exposure and HLA in healthy donors. Findings and limits, study-wide: Productive status was seen about 87% or about 30% of the time for most TCR beta V segments in an earlier analysis. Three chains linked to CMV were shown in vitro to be specific for CMV antigens.

The PCR used 60 Vbeta and 13 Jbeta primers. Some clones are missing from TCRdb's copy, which holds only in-frame ones; the method was immunoSEQ multiplex PCR. The repertoire holds about 98,000 clones, with more than 60% as singletons. Losses at the gene ends were 5 bases for V and 2 bases for J; bases not matched to a gene: 7. CDR1 is SGHVS and CDR2 is FNYEAQ in the germline V gene. The CDR3 spans 16 residues. The material sequenced was PBMCs. The TCR comes from a man aged 50-59 years in good health and CMV-seronegative. The chain combines TRBV7-6 with TRBJ1-3, with TRBD1 matching over 9 bases. Here the CDR3 reads CASSLEQGATGNTIYF. CDR3 in DNA: TGTGCCAGCAGCCTAGAACAGGGGGCAACTGGAAACACCATATATTTT.